This is a list of T cell receptor beta chains from one sample in a study of blood T cell repertoires in COVID-19. Profiling relied on immunoSEQ multiplex PCR, and the TCRdb table lists in-frame clones only, not all of them. The profile shows more than 200,000 clones, roughly 89% of them singletons. The sequencing input was PBMCs or T cells enriched from blood (not recorded which). The receptors originated from a woman between 25 and 40 years old with acute COVID-19. CDR3s include the opening cysteine and the closing phenylalanine or tryptophan. A D gene is named only where the DNA matches it firmly. Size tells how often a clone was seen (once, few, many) or the class of an expanded clone, and some rows leave it out.

TRBV10-1	NA	NA	TRBJ2-1	CASSETGTDEQFF	TGCGCCAGCAGTGAGACAGGGACCGATGAGCAGTTCTTC
TRBV7-9	few	NA	TRBJ2-5	CASSLGLPGSQYF	TGTGCCAGCAGCTTAGGACTCCCTGGGAGCCAGTACTTC
TRBV5-1	NA	NA	TRBJ1-2	CASTSEGGNYGYTF	TGCGCCAGCACCTCTGAGGGGGGGAACTATGGCTACACCTTC
TRBV14	NA	TRBD2	TRBJ2-7	CASSQWGGGDHEQYF	TGTGCCAGCAGCCAATGGGGGGGAGGCGACCACGAGCAGTACTTC
TRBV19	NA	TRBD1	TRBJ2-7	CASPGQSYEQYF	TGTGCCAGTCCGGGACAGTCCTACGAGCAGTACTTC
TRBV9	NA	NA	TRBJ2-7	CASSVDQGRTYEQYF	TGTGCCAGCAGCGTAGACCAGGGGCGTACCTACGAGCAGTACTTC
TRBV30	NA	NA	TRBJ1-2	CAWSNAGGYGYTF	TGTGCCTGGAGCAATGCCGGGGGATATGGCTACACCTTC
TRBV19	NA	NA	TRBJ2-2	CASLPGHNTGELFF	TGTGCCAGCCTCCCGGGACATAACACCGGGGAGCTGTTTTTT
TRBV2	NA	NA	TRBJ2-3	CASRYSTDTQYF	TGTGCCAGCAGATACTCCACAGATACGCAGTATTTT
TRBV5-4	NA	TRBD1	TRBJ1-2	CASSERTGINYGYTF	TGTGCCAGCAGCGAACGGACAGGGATTAACTATGGCTACACCTTC
TRBV18	once	TRBD1	TRBJ2-7	CASSPGTGDHEQYF	TGTGCCAGCTCACCTGGGACAGGGGACCACGAGCAGTACTTC
TRBV15	NA	NA	TRBJ1-1	CATSRGGTIAFF	TGTGCCACCAGCAGGGGGGGGACGATAGCTTTCTTT
TRBV18	NA	NA	TRBJ2-5	CASGRGETQYF	TGTGCCAGCGGACGGGGGGAGACCCAGTACTTC
TRBV7-9	NA	NA	TRBJ2-5	CASSLIRDQETQYF	TGTGCCAGCAGCTTAATCCGCGACCAAGAGACCCAGTACTTC
TRBV11-2	NA	TRBD1	TRBJ1-1	CASRAYDRGLEAFF	TGTGCCAGCAGAGCCTACGACAGGGGGCTCGAAGCTTTCTTT
TRBV9	once	TRBD2	TRBJ2-1	CASSLRGGLGNEQFF	TGTGCCAGCAGCCTGCGGGGAGGGTTGGGTAATGAGCAGTTCTTC
TRBV23-1	NA	NA	TRBJ2-4	CASSQSDIGGTKNIQYF	TGCGCCAGCAGTCAATCGGACATCGGAGGGACCAAAAACATTCAGTACTTC
TRBV28	NA	TRBD1	TRBJ1-6	CASRTGGNSPLHF	TGTGCCAGCAGAACAGGGGGCAATTCACCCCTCCACTTT
TRBV19	NA	TRBD1	TRBJ1-2	CASSITAGGDYGYTF	TGTGCCAGTAGTATAACGGCAGGGGGCGACTATGGCTACACCTTC
TRBV10-3	NA	TRBD2	TRBJ2-1	CASRSGGGYNEQFF	TGTGCCAGCCGTAGCGGGGGGGGTTACAATGAGCAGTTCTTC
TRBV5-8	few	NA	TRBJ2-3	CASSFRRGTDTQYF	TGTGCCAGCAGTTTTCGCCGCGGCACAGATACGCAGTATTTT
TRBV4-3	NA	NA	TRBJ2-7	CASSQGADSRYEQYF	TGCGCCAGCAGCCAAGGTGCGGACAGCCGCTACGAGCAGTACTTC
TRBV30	NA	NA	TRBJ1-5	CAWTRDSNQPQHF	TGTGCCTGGACGCGAGATAGCAATCAGCCCCAGCATTTT
TRBV30	NA	TRBD1	TRBJ1-4	CAWELGQGGEKLFF	TGTGCCTGGGAACTTGGACAGGGAGGTGAAAAACTGTTTTTT
TRBV5-4	NA	NA	TRBJ2-3	CASSLIVDLARTQYF	TGTGCCAGCAGCTTGATCGTCGATCTGGCCCGTACGCAGTATTTT
TRBV7-2	NA	NA	TRBJ2-3	CASSLVGRTDTQYF	TGTGCCAGCAGCTTAGTTGGGCGCACAGATACGCAGTATTTT
TRBV24-1	NA	NA	TRBJ2-1	CATSQGRTRNEQFF	TGTGCCACCTCCCAGGGGAGAACTCGCAATGAGCAGTTCTTC
TRBV23-1	NA	NA	TRBJ1-6	CASIGGRDTLQSPLHF	TGCGCCAGCATCGGAGGACGGGACACCCTCCAATCACCCCTCCACTTT
TRBV7-9	once	NA	TRBJ2-1	CASRGRDFEQFF	TGTGCCAGCAGGGGGCGGGACTTCGAGCAGTTCTTC
TRBV18	NA	TRBD1	TRBJ1-2	CASSPETGVNYGYTF	TGTGCCAGCTCACCTGAAACAGGGGTTAACTATGGCTACACCTTC
TRBV25-1	NA	NA	TRBJ2-3	CASSLAGLSTDTQYF	TGTGCCAGCTCCCTGGCGGGACTGAGCACAGATACGCAGTATTTT
TRBV3-1/TRBV3-2	few	TRBD1	TRBJ2-1	CASSPTNPGQPDNEQFF	TGTGCCAGCAGCCCGACGAATCCGGGACAGCCTGATAATGAGCAGTTCTTC
TRBV7-2	NA	NA	TRBJ1-6	CASSLVGSSSYNSPLHF	TGTGCCAGCAGCTTAGTGGGCAGCAGCTCCTATAATTCACCCCTCCACTTT
TRBV10-3	NA	NA	TRBJ1-5	CAISEFTGSRQPQHF	TGTGCCATCAGTGAGTTCACAGGGTCGCGCCAGCCCCAGCATTTT
TRBV2	few	TRBD1	TRBJ2-7	CASRAQGMEQYF	TGTGCCAGCAGAGCACAGGGGATGGAGCAGTACTTC
TRBV3-1/TRBV3-2	NA	TRBD1	TRBJ1-1	CASSQPGTGLRTEAFF	TGTGCCAGCAGCCAGCCCGGGACAGGGTTGCGGACTGAAGCTTTCTTT
TRBV5-3	NA	TRBD1	TRBJ1-2	CARSLARDRGDGYTF	TGTGCCAGAAGCTTGGCCCGGGACAGAGGGGACGGCTACACCTTC
TRBV7-3	NA	NA	TRBJ1-1	CASSLGQGTEAFF	TGTGCCAGCAGCTTAGGTCAGGGCACTGAAGCTTTCTTT
TRBV19	NA	TRBD1	TRBJ2-2	CASSKKPGTGDLLNTGELFF	TGTGCCAGTAGTAAAAAGCCCGGGACAGGGGACCTTCTGAACACCGGGGAGCTGTTTTTT
TRBV20-1	NA	NA	TRBJ2-5	CSAISGETQYF	TGCAGTGCTATTAGCGGAGAGACCCAGTACTTC
TRBV6-5	NA	NA	TRBJ2-1	CASSRGGYNEQFF	TGTGCCAGCAGCCGCGGCGGCTACAATGAGCAGTTCTTC
TRBV6-5	NA	TRBD1	TRBJ2-1	CASSRRGQMDEQFF	TGTGCCAGCAGTCGTCGGGGACAGATGGATGAGCAGTTCTTC
TRBV11-2	NA	NA	TRBJ1-2	CATRRGARNGYTF	TGTGCTACAAGGAGGGGCGCTCGGAATGGCTACACCTTC
TRBV5-1	NA	NA	TRBJ1-1	CASSLAGGYLLDTEAFF	TGCGCCAGCAGCTTGGCAGGAGGGTACCTCCTCGACACTGAAGCTTTCTTT
TRBV19	few	TRBD1	TRBJ1-1	CASRTGGSEAFF	TGTGCCAGTAGGACAGGGGGAAGCGAAGCTTTCTTT
TRBV6-1	NA	NA	TRBJ2-1	CASSDTDILVDNEQFF	TGTGCCAGCAGTGACACGGACATCCTAGTCGACAATGAGCAGTTCTTC
TRBV5-1	NA	TRBD1	TRBJ2-7	CASSLGTGLLEQYF	TGCGCCAGCAGCTTAGGGACAGGACTACTCGAGCAGTACTTC
TRBV29-1	NA	NA	TRBJ1-4	CSGKGLLEKLFF	TGCAGCGGCAAGGGGCTTCTTGAAAAACTGTTTTTT
TRBV6-5	NA	NA	TRBJ1-6	CASRDDRGFDSPLHF	TGTGCCAGCAGAGACGACAGAGGATTTGATTCACCCCTCCACTTT
TRBV30	NA	NA	TRBJ1-1	CAWAVDSNTEAFF	TGTGCCTGGGCCGTAGACAGTAACACTGAAGCTTTCTTT
TRBV18	NA	NA	TRBJ1-4	CASSPQSDEKLFF	TGTGCCAGCTCACCCCAGAGCGATGAAAAACTGTTTTTT
TRBV18	NA	NA	TRBJ1-2	CASSPTGQIGYTF	TGTGCCAGCTCACCGACTGGACAGATCGGCTACACCTTC